This T cell receptor (beta chain) came from a study of shared clonotypes between healthy human individuals. Donors had no recently reported acute infections or vaccinations and were HIV-negative. The study separated CD4+ cells into CD45RA+ naive and CD45RA-negative memory subsets. The length of the CDR3 is 12 residues. From germline, CDR1 is MDHEN and CDR2 SYDVKM. Trimming took off 10 bases at V and 3 bases at J, with 12 bases between the two ends. In the original processing: Quality scores were absent from the junction-only immunoSEQ sequences, so filtering differed. The method was immunoSEQ multiplex PCR; TCRdb's version includes in-frame clones alone and lacks a portion of them. The V and J calls and clone size were taken over from that table, and D and trimming were inferred from the DNA. The sample records over 2 million clones, 92% being singletons.

The clonotype comes from a young man in good health. Some clones in this sample may be carry-over from other donors' samples. Sequencing used naive CD4+ T cells from PBMCs. The subset denotes: CD45RA+ positively selected. This chain joins TRBV28 and TRBJ1-1, with no clear D. The CDR3 spells CATQAYHTEAFF. The DNA of the CDR3 is TGTGCCACCCAAGCATATCACACTGAAGCTTTCTTT. Full variable domain (remainder filled in from reference TRBV28 and TRBJ1-1): DVKVTQSSRYLVKRTGEKVFLECVQDMDHENMFWYRQDPGLGLRLIYFSYDVKMKEKGDIPEGYSVSREKKERFSLILESASTNQTSMYLCATQAYHTEAFFGQGTRLTVV.